The clone carrying this TCR beta chain was seen only a few times. Its antigen is as yet unknown. CDR1 is SGHNT and CDR2 is YENEEA in the germline V gene. V was pared by 3 bases and J by 4 bases, with 18 bases between. CDR3 length equals 16 residues. This record comes from a study of Graves' ophthalmopathy and Graves' hyperthyroidism. Study conclusions and caveats: Blood contained most expanded thyroid clonotypes exceeding 0.001 frequency.

The study amplified TCR beta CDR3 regions using RNA transcripts. First-round RT-PCR used HTBI primers; second-round multiplex PCR followed. MiXCR, run by TCRdb on the multiplex PCR reads, gives a single entry per CDR3 protein. This sample has 500,000 to 800,000 distinct CDR3 sequences; about 41% occur once, and the top ten carry more than 2.5%. Sequencing was done on a sample of peripheral blood. The chain employs TRBV11-3 and TRBJ1-2; D not certain. The clonotype was recovered from an adult man with Graves' ophthalmopathy. Here the CDR3 reads CASSFIPPAPLYGYTF. As DNA, the CDR3 is TGTGCCAGCAGCTTTATCCCTCCAGCCCCCCTCTATGGCTACACCTTC.